This T cell receptor beta chain was sequenced in a study of T cell responses to AZD1222 COVID-19 vaccine. CDR1 is SGDLS and CDR2 is YYNGEE in the germline V gene. This CDR3 is 14 amino acids long. V was clipped by 4 bases and J by 8 bases, with 15 bases between them. As for this clone: Antigen specificity is unknown.

Assay: immunoSEQ multiplex PCR; the TCRdb copy retains only in-frame clones and omits some. The sample has under 200,000 clones; roughly 89% are singletons. Points from the study as a whole: Clonal diversity may have been underestimated, and the donors were mostly white British, with more females than males. Dominant at 160-218 and 743-854, vaccine-associated CD4 TCRs also spanned spike. As reported, nearly half of all spike-specific TCRs target variant regions that are unmutated.

The TCR sequence derives from an adult who received the AZD1222 COVID-19 vaccine. The chain combines TRBV9 with TRBJ1-4; possible D gene TRBD1, 5 bases. Sample: peripheral blood, taken 28 days after the second AZD1222 dose. The CDR3 DNA reads TGTGCCAGCAGCTCTCGGGGGGGTAGAGAAAAACTGTTTTTT. It yields the protein CASSSRGGREKLFF.